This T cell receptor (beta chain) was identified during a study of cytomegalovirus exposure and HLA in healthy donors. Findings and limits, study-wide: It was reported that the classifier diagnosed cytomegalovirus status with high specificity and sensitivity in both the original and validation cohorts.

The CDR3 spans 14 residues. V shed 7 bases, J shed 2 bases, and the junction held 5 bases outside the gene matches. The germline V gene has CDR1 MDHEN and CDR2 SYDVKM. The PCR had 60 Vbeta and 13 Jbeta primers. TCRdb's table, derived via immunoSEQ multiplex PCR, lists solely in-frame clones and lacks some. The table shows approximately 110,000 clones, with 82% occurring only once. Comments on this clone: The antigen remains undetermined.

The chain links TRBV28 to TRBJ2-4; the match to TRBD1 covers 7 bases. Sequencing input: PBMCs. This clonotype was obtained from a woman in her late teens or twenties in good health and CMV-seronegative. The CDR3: CASTKTGPKNIQYF. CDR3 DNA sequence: TGTGCCAGCACCAAGACAGGGCCCAAAAACATTCAGTACTTC.